Sequencing of this TCR beta chain was carried out in a study of Graves' ophthalmopathy and Graves' hyperthyroidism. Whole-study findings and limits: For separating ophthalmopathy from stable hyperthyroidism, a 13-signature model gave 85% to 90% sensitivity and 75% to 83% specificity. Both a roughly 70% sensitivity and an approximately 72% specificity characterized the model's predictions of ophthalmopathy progression.

The study amplified TCR beta CDR3 regions using RNA transcripts. HTBI-primed first-round RT-PCR preceded second-round multiplex PCR. From the multiplex PCR reads, TCRdb called clonotypes with MiXCR, one entry per CDR3 protein. The sample shows over a million distinct CDR3 sequences, about 40% of them seen only once. About this clonotype: The target antigen is unknown.

CDR3 length: 16 amino acids. Unmatched junction bases numbered 10, after V lost 6 bases and J lost 5 bases. The receptor was derived from an adult man with Graves' hyperthyroidism. Sequencing was done on a sample of peripheral blood or thyroid tissue (not recorded which). V usage is TRBV12-3 or TRBV12-4 and J usage is TRBJ2-2; TRBD1 agrees at 9 bases. The CDR3 region is CASSQAPGTGTGELFF. In nucleotides, the CDR3 is TGTGCCAGCAGCCAAGCTCCCGGGACAGGGACCGGGGAGCTGTTTTTT.